This T cell receptor (beta chain) was retrieved from a study of blood T cell repertoires in COVID-19. Produced via immunoSEQ multiplex PCR; TCRdb's table is partial and in-frame only. The sample contains around 210,000 clones, around 85% of which appear only once. V was clipped by 5 bases and J by 4 bases; unmatched bases: 9. CDR3 length: 14 residues. Per the germline V gene, CDR1 is SQVTM and CDR2 is ANQGSEA. This chain connects TRBV29-1 to TRBJ2-5; 8 positions match TRBD2. The receptor's source is a woman aged 70 to 79 with acute or convalescent COVID-19. The sequencing input was peripheral blood. Here the CDR3 reads CSVSGSGGRETQYF. The CDR3, as DNA: TGCAGCGTTTCCGGGAGCGGGGGTCGAGAGACCCAGTACTTC.